Below, 29 T cell receptor beta chains from the same sample are listed, as sequenced in a study of blood T cell repertoires in COVID-19. Sequenced by immunoSEQ multiplex PCR; TCRdb stores in-frame clones only, minus some. In the table there are some 220,000 clones, approximately 78% of which are singletons. Sequencing was done on a sample of peripheral blood. These receptors all come from a woman between 65 and 79 years old with COVID-19, enrolled during active disease.

The genes are TRBV28 and TRBJ2-2; D may be TRBD2 (6 bases). Germline assignment: CDR1 MDHEN and CDR2 SYDVKM. CDR3 length equals 15 residues. Trimming took off 5 bases at V and 3 bases at J, with 13 bases between the two ends. Here the CDR3 DNA reads TGTGCCAGCAGTATCACCGGGACTTACACCGGGGAGCTGTTTTTT. Protein product: CASSITGTYTGELFF. The complete variable domain, with remaining parts taken from reference TRBV28 and TRBJ2-2, reads DVKVTQSSRYLVKRTGEKVFLECVQDMDHENMFWYRQDPGLGLRLIYFSYDVKMKEKGDIPEGYSVSREKKERFSLILESASTNQTSMYLCASSITGTYTGELFFGEGSRLTVL.

V and J are TRBV3-1 (or the pseudogene TRBV3-2) and TRBJ1-1, with unresolved D. Trimming cost V 1 base and J 5 bases, with 11 bases left between them. There are 14 residues in the CDR3. Germline V gene sequence: CDR1 LGHDT, CDR2 YNNKEL (reference sequence). CDR3 in amino acids: CASSQAEGWTEAFF. CDR3 in DNA: TGTGCCAGCAGCCAAGCTGAGGGATGGACTGAAGCTTTCTTT.

The rearrangement uses TRBV28 and TRBJ1-6, with TRBD1 as a possible D gene (6 bases). V lost 5 bases, J lost 12 bases, and 14 bases lay in between. CDR3 length: 13 residues. Germline assignment: CDR1 MDHEN and CDR2 SYDVKM. CDR3 nucleotides: TGTGCCAGCAGTGCCGACAGGTTGAAACCCCTCCACTTT. Its protein product is CASSADRLKPLHF.

The rearrangement uses TRBV7-2 and TRBJ1-6, with 9 positions matching TRBD1. The CDR3 totals 13 residues. Germline trimming cut 3 bases from V and 11 bases from J; bases unmatched to any gene: 2. The germline V gene has CDR1 SGHTA and CDR2 FQGNSA. CDR3 DNA sequence: TGTGCCAGCAGCTTGGACAGGGGAGCACCCCTCCACTTT. Encoded protein: CASSLDRGAPLHF.

V and J are TRBV29-1 and TRBJ2-1; D might be TRBD2 (6 bases). CDR1 is SQVTM, CDR2 ANQGSEA, per germline. V was cut by 6 bases and J by 6 bases, with 18 bases left in between. This CDR3 region has 14 residues. The CDR3 region is CSVEGPFRANEQFF. The CDR3 nucleotides are TGCAGCGTGGAGGGACCATTCAGGGCCAATGAGCAGTTCTTC.

The chain recombines TRBV9 with TRBJ1-4, with 9 bases fitting TRBD1. Germline V gives CDR1 SGDLS, CDR2 YYNGEE. The CDR3 loop spans 14 amino acids. V dropped 1 base and J dropped 7; count of bases not matched to a gene: 2. The CDR3 protein is CASSVSGQGEKLFF. DNA for the CDR3: TGTGCCAGCAGCGTATCGGGACAGGGTGAAAAACTGTTTTTT. The complete variable domain, with remaining parts taken from reference TRBV9 and TRBJ1-4, reads DSGVTQTPKHLITATGQRVTLRCSPRSGDLSVYWYQQSLDQGLQFLIQYYNGEERAKGNILERFSAQQFPDLHSELNLSSLELGDSALYFCASSVSGQGEKLFFGSGTQLSVL.

The chain carries TRBV30 and TRBJ2-2; the match to TRBD2 covers 9 bases. The CDR3 loop spans 14 amino acids. V was clipped by 3 bases and J by 5 bases; unmatched bases: 4. The germline V gene encodes CDR1 GTSNPN and CDR2 SVGIG (reference sequence). Written as DNA, the CDR3 is TGTGCCTGGAGGTCAGCGGGAGGTACCGGGGAGCTGTTTTTT. Its protein product is CAWRSAGGTGELFF.

V gene TRBV10-1 combines with J gene TRBJ2-1, with 9 nucleotides matching TRBD2. The CDR3 contains 15 residues. Germline V CDR1 and CDR2: WNHNN, SYGVQD (reference sequence). The V segment lost 9 bases and the J segment 4 bases; nucleotides outside the gene matches: 10. As DNA, the CDR3 is TGCGCCAGGGCTGAGCGGGAGGTGCCTTACAATGAGCAGTTCTTC. Residues: CARAEREVPYNEQFF.

The chain employs TRBV7-2 and TRBJ2-7, with D possibly matching TRBD2 (6 bases). The CDR3 consists of 14 residues. Germline V CDR1 and CDR2: SGHTA, FQGNSA. The V end was cut by 3 bases, the J end by 1 base, with 10 bases between. The CDR3 DNA sequence: TGTGCCAGCAGCTTGGGAGGAAAGTCCTACGAGCAGTACTTC. Translation gives CASSLGGKSYEQYF. Supplemented by reference TRBV7-2 and TRBJ2-7, the full variable domain reads GAGVSQSPSNKVTEKGKDVELRCDPISGHTALYWYRQSLGQGLEFLIYFQGNSAPDKSGLPSDRFSAERTGGSVSTLTIQRTQQEDSAVYLCASSLGGKSYEQYFGPGTRLTVT.

J is TRBJ1-1 and V is TRBV28; TRBD1 matches 7 bases. J gave up 5 bases and V 2 bases, and 14 bases lay outside the gene matches. This CDR3 is built from 17 residues. CDR1 and CDR2 (germline): MDHEN, SYDVKM. The CDR3 reads CASSLVRDSQWRTEAFF. As DNA, the CDR3 is TGTGCCAGCAGTTTAGTCCGGGACAGCCAATGGAGGACTGAAGCTTTCTTT.

This clone came up a few times. The J gene is TRBJ1-4, the V gene TRBV19; a possible D gene is TRBD1 (5 bases). V lost 5 bases and J 2 bases, leaving 12 bases between the germline ends. Germline CDR1 LNHDA, CDR2 SQIVND (reference sequence). The CDR3 extends over 15 amino acids. CDR3 DNA sequence: TGTGCCAGTAGTTCCCCGGGGGTTACTAATGAAAAACTGTTTTTT. Encoded protein: CASSSPGVTNEKLFF.

The V call is TRBV19, the J call TRBJ2-5; TRBD2 agrees at 7 bases. J gave up 5 bases and V 2 bases, and 5 bases lay outside the gene matches. This CDR3 contains 14 residues. Per germline, CDR1 LNHDA and CDR2 SQIVND (reference sequence). In nucleotides, the CDR3 is TGTGCCAGTAGTATACGGGGAGGGATGGAGACCCAGTACTTC. This encodes CASSIRGGMETQYF. Variable domain in full (rest from reference TRBV19 and TRBJ2-5): DGGITQSPKYLFRKEGQNVTLSCEQNLNHDAMYWYRQDPGQGLRLIYYSQIVNDFQKGDIAEGYSVSREKKESFPLTVTSAQKNPTAFYLCASSIRGGMETQYFGPGTRLLVL.

This sequence joins TRBV6-5 and TRBJ2-7; maybe TRBD1 (6 bases). Germline lookup yields CDR1 MNHEY and CDR2 SVGAGI. The CDR3 loop spans 15 amino acids. With 2 bases removed from V and 0 bases from J, the gap between germline ends came to 11 bases. DNA for the CDR3: TGTGCCAGCAGTTACCCGGGACAAAGCTCCTACGAGCAGTACTTC. Encoded protein: CASSYPGQSSYEQYF.

The chain links TRBV10-3 to TRBJ2-7, with 7 bases that match TRBD2. With 0 bases clipped from V and 2 bases from J, the junction kept 4 bases outside the gene matches. Germline V CDR1 and CDR2: ENHRY, SYGVKD. The CDR3 is made up of 15 amino acids. The CDR3 DNA reads as TGTGCCATCAGTGAGTCGCTGGGGGGGGCCTACGAGCAGTACTTC. It specifies CAISESLGGAYEQYF.

J is TRBJ2-7 and V is TRBV7-2; TRBD1 agrees at 9 bases. With 2 bases clipped from V and 1 base from J, the junction kept 6 bases outside the gene matches. Germline CDR1 reads SGHTA; CDR2 reads FQGNSA. The CDR3 length is 16 residues. The CDR3 sequence: CASSLLFDRGSYEQYF. The CDR3 coding sequence is TGTGCCAGCAGCTTATTATTCGACAGGGGGTCCTACGAGCAGTACTTC.

The genes are TRBV5-1 and TRBJ1-4; 8 bases agree with TRBD1. The germline V gene has CDR1 SGHRS and CDR2 YFSETQ. The V and J ends lost 4 bases and 3 bases, in that order; junction bases with no gene match: 2. The CDR3 has 14 amino acids. CDR3 nucleotides: TGCGCCAGCAGCACGGGACAGGCTAATGAAAAACTGTTTTTT. Encoded protein: CASSTGQANEKLFF.

The CDR3 reads CASSLGPGEWYGYTF. In DNA, the CDR3 is TGTGCCAGCAGCTTAGGGCCAGGGGAATGGTATGGCTACACCTTC. The rearrangement uses TRBV11-2 and TRBJ1-2; a weak D match, TRBD1 (6 bases). The CDR3 contains 15 residues. Trimming removed 1 base at V and 5 bases at J, with 14 bases between. Per the germline V gene, CDR1 is SGHAT and CDR2 is FQNNGV.

The chain employs TRBV9 and TRBJ1-2; tentative D call: TRBD1 (6 bases). V gave up 4 bases and J gave up 4 bases, with 17 bases separating them. In germline, CDR1 is SGDLS, CDR2 YYNGEE. CDR3 length equals 15 residues. In DNA, the CDR3 is TGTGCCAGCAGCCACCGGGACACCACCTCCTATGGCTACACCTTC. This sequence encodes CASSHRDTTSYGYTF.

CDR3 DNA: TGTGCCAGCAGCCAAGATCTTACCTTCCCCGCAGGAGGCTACACCTTC. Encoded protein: CASSQDLTFPAGGYTF. The V gene is TRBV3-1 (or the pseudogene TRBV3-2), the J gene TRBJ1-2, with D uncertain. The CDR3 has 16 amino acids. Trimming cost V 0 bases and J 8 bases, with 19 bases left between them. Germline assignment: CDR1 LGHDT and CDR2 YNNKEL (reference sequence).

V usage is TRBV4-3 and J usage is TRBJ2-2; perhaps TRBD2 as D (6 bases). Germline V CDR1 and CDR2: LGHNA, YSLEER. V shed 2 bases and J shed 2 bases, with 15 bases lying between them. CDR3 length: 17 residues. The CDR3: CASSQWGGGSNTGELFF. The CDR3 DNA is TGCGCCAGCAGCCAATGGGGTGGAGGGAGTAACACCGGGGAGCTGTTTTTT.

The chain carries TRBV7-2 and TRBJ1-3, with D unclear. V was pared by 1 base and J by 0 bases, with 4 bases between. Germline CDR1 SGHTA, CDR2 FQGNSA. The CDR3 is 14 amino acids. The DNA for the CDR3 is TGTGCCAGCAGCTTAGTGAGCTCTGGAAACACCATATATTTT. Protein: CASSLVSSGNTIYF.

The chain couples TRBV24-1 to TRBJ2-2; 7 nucleotides line up with TRBD1. Germline V gene sequence: CDR1 KGHDR, CDR2 SFDVKD. The CDR3 contains 16 residues. J gave up 4 bases and V 5 bases, and 9 bases lay outside the gene matches. The CDR3 protein is CATSGGTDFLTGELFF. In nucleotides, the CDR3 is TGTGCCACCAGTGGAGGGACAGATTTTCTCACCGGGGAGCTGTTTTTT.

The CDR3 loop reads CASSQGLAGGSYEQFF. The CDR3 DNA follows: TGTGCCAGCAGCCAGGGACTAGCGGGAGGGAGTTATGAGCAGTTCTTC. The chain combines TRBV4-2 with TRBJ2-1; 16 positions agree with TRBD2. Unmatched junction bases numbered 4, after V lost 3 bases and J lost 8 bases. The CDR3 length is 16 residues. CDR1 is LGHNA and CDR2 is YNFKEQ in the germline V gene.

This chain connects TRBV6-4 to TRBJ2-2, with TRBD2 as a possible D gene (5 bases). Germline loops: CDR1 MRHNA, CDR2 SNTAGT. The CDR3 totals 14 residues. The V end lost 4 bases, the J end lost 5 bases, and 11 bases lay between the germline ends. This chain's CDR3 is CASSGNSVTGELFF. CDR3 sequence (DNA): TGTGCCAGCAGTGGAAATAGCGTAACCGGGGAGCTGTTTTTT.

The chain combines TRBV20-1 with TRBJ2-1; D not resolved. The germline V and J ends were trimmed by 0 bases and 16 bases, with 13 bases remaining between them. The germline gives CDR1 DFQATT, CDR2 SNEGSKA (reference sequence). The CDR3 length is 11 residues. The CDR3 coding sequence is TGCAGTGCTAGAGATGGGTACCAGGCATTCTTC. Protein sequence: CSARDGYQAFF.

This chain links TRBV12-5 with TRBJ2-7; perhaps TRBD1 as D (6 bases). CDR3 length equals 13 residues. The germline V gene encodes CDR1 LGHNT and CDR2 FRNRAP. The V gene lost 9 bases and the J gene lost 0 bases, with 12 bases spanning the gap. In nucleotides, the CDR3 is TGTGCTAGCCCCCGGGACAACTCCTACGAGCAGTACTTC. As protein: CASPRDNSYEQYF.

The chain links TRBV5-1 to TRBJ2-2; 8 nucleotides agree with TRBD2. Germline loops: CDR1 SGHRS, CDR2 YFSETQ. This CDR3 is 16 amino acids long. The V and J ends lost 0 bases and 4 bases, in that order; junction bases with no gene match: 5. CDR3 sequence (DNA): TGCGCCAGCAGCTTGGAGAGCGGGAGTGGCACCGGGGAGCTGTTTTTT. This codes for CASSLESGSGTGELFF.

This clone was observed at least ten times. The CDR3 nucleotides read TGTGCCAGCAGCCAAGGCCCGGGAAGGGCCGGGGAGCTGTTTTTT. This sequence encodes CASSQGPGRAGELFF. The chain uses TRBV5-6 and TRBJ2-2, with a possible D match to TRBD2 (5 bases). The germline V gene has CDR1 SGHDT and CDR2 YYEEEE. The V and J ends lost 4 bases and 6 bases respectively, with 16 bases between them. This CDR3 is 15 amino acids long.

V usage is TRBV18 and J usage is TRBJ2-2; 7 positions match TRBD2. Trimming cost V 0 bases and J 7 bases; bases outside gene matches: 11. The CDR3 has 17 residues. Germline lookup yields CDR1 KGHSH and CDR2 LQKENI. The CDR3 DNA sequence: TGTGCCAGCTCACCACCGGGGCTCGGACTAGTGGTCGGGGAGCTGTTTTTT. It encodes CASSPPGLGLVVGELFF.